A selection of T cell receptor beta chains follows, all from one sample in a study of control samples from healthy donors and cancer patients. Only in-frame clones appear in the TCRdb table, and some are missing; sequencing was by immunoSEQ multiplex PCR. Among 100,000 to 150,000 clones, less than 95% were seen once, and the ten largest hold about 3.5%. The sequencing sample was made of blood. These receptor sequences come from a man aged 30 to 39 in good health. CDR3s include the opening cysteine and the closing phenylalanine or tryptophan. Each record gives: J gene, D gene, V gene, clone size, CDR3 protein, CDR3 DNA. The D gene is left open where the match is weak. The size field is filled for only some rows; it gives once, few, many or a size class.

j_call: TRBJ2-7; d_call: TRBD1; v_call: TRBV2; clone_size: NA; cdr3_aa: CASSSGRDRGEQYF; cdr3_nt: TGTGCCAGCAGTTCCGGCCGGGACAGAGGCGAGCAGTACTTC
j_call: TRBJ1-6; d_call: NA; v_call: TRBV5-4; clone_size: NA; cdr3_aa: CASSFQREWNSPLHF; cdr3_nt: TGTGCCAGCAGCTTTCAGCGGGAGTGGAATTCACCCCTCCACTTT
j_call: TRBJ2-7; d_call: TRBD2; v_call: TRBV9; clone_size: NA; cdr3_aa: CASSVGTSGGDEQYF; cdr3_nt: TGTGCCAGCAGCGTGGGGACTAGCGGGGGGGACGAGCAGTACTTC
j_call: TRBJ2-7; d_call: NA; v_call: TRBV7-2; clone_size: once; cdr3_aa: CASSLVRYEQYF; cdr3_nt: TGTGCCAGCAGCTTAGTCCGGTACGAGCAGTACTTC
j_call: TRBJ1-5; d_call: NA; v_call: TRBV5-5; clone_size: NA; cdr3_aa: CASSLAQGTNQPQHF; cdr3_nt: TGTGCCAGCAGCTTGGCACAGGGCACCAATCAGCCCCAGCATTTT
j_call: TRBJ1-4; d_call: NA; v_call: TRBV25-1; clone_size: NA; cdr3_aa: CASSELGAVSNEKLFF; cdr3_nt: TGTGCCAGCAGTGAATTGGGGGCGGTGTCTAATGAAAAACTGTTTTTT
j_call: TRBJ1-1; d_call: TRBD1; v_call: TRBV19; clone_size: once; cdr3_aa: CATWTGGNTEAFF; cdr3_nt: TGTGCCACCTGGACAGGGGGCAACACTGAAGCTTTCTTT
j_call: TRBJ1-1; d_call: NA; v_call: TRBV28; clone_size: NA; cdr3_aa: CASSPPQPTNTEAFF; cdr3_nt: TGTGCCAGCAGTCCCCCGCAACCGACGAACACTGAAGCTTTCTTT
j_call: TRBJ1-5; d_call: TRBD1; v_call: TRBV28; clone_size: NA; cdr3_aa: CASSPLQTGAGGPQHF; cdr3_nt: TGTGCCAGCAGTCCCCTACAGACAGGGGCTGGGGGGCCCCAGCATTTT
j_call: TRBJ1-2; d_call: NA; v_call: TRBV5-5; clone_size: once; cdr3_aa: CASSLETRQIRGYTF; cdr3_nt: TGTGCCAGCAGCTTGGAAACGCGACAGATCCGTGGCTACACCTTC
j_call: TRBJ1-1; d_call: NA; v_call: TRBV6-5; clone_size: NA; cdr3_aa: CASRRGAGAEAFF; cdr3_nt: TGTGCCAGCAGAAGGGGTGCGGGGGCTGAAGCTTTCTTT
j_call: TRBJ2-7; d_call: NA; v_call: TRBV4-3; clone_size: NA; cdr3_aa: CASSQDPVSYGQYF; cdr3_nt: TGCGCCAGCAGCCAAGATCCGGTCTCCTACGGGCAGTACTTC
j_call: TRBJ2-1; d_call: TRBD1; v_call: TRBV19; clone_size: NA; cdr3_aa: CASTGTGDREFRGSYNEQFF; cdr3_nt: TGTGCCAGTACCGGAACTGGGGACAGGGAGTTTCGAGGCTCCTACAATGAGCAGTTCTTC
j_call: TRBJ2-2; d_call: NA; v_call: TRBV30; clone_size: NA; cdr3_aa: CAWSVHGAGELFF; cdr3_nt: TGTGCCTGGAGTGTACACGGCGCCGGGGAGCTGTTTTTT
j_call: TRBJ2-5; d_call: NA; v_call: TRBV25-1; clone_size: NA; cdr3_aa: CASSLQWETQYF; cdr3_nt: TGTGCCAGCAGTCTACAGTGGGAGACCCAGTACTTC
j_call: TRBJ1-5; d_call: NA; v_call: TRBV10-3; clone_size: once; cdr3_aa: CAIGRDTSNNQPQHF; cdr3_nt: TGTGCCATCGGCAGGGACACCTCGAACAATCAGCCCCAGCATTTT
j_call: TRBJ1-2; d_call: NA; v_call: TRBV5-4; clone_size: NA; cdr3_aa: CASSSGQFPNYGYTF; cdr3_nt: TGTGCCAGCAGCTCTGGACAGTTCCCTAACTATGGCTACACCTTC
j_call: TRBJ1-6; d_call: TRBD1; v_call: TRBV19; clone_size: NA; cdr3_aa: CASSSDRVYSPLHF; cdr3_nt: TGTGCCAGTAGTAGCGACAGGGTTTATTCACCCCTCCACTTT
j_call: TRBJ2-7; d_call: TRBD2; v_call: TRBV2; clone_size: NA; cdr3_aa: CASKGLASYEQYF; cdr3_nt: TGTGCCAGCAAGGGACTAGCCTCCTACGAGCAGTACTTC
j_call: TRBJ1-6; d_call: TRBD1; v_call: TRBV4-1; clone_size: NA; cdr3_aa: CASSQETGTGNSPLHF; cdr3_nt: TGCGCCAGCAGCCAAGAAACCGGGACAGGGAATTCACCCCTCCACTTT
j_call: TRBJ1-1; d_call: NA; v_call: TRBV5-1; clone_size: NA; cdr3_aa: CASSLGGGLDTEAFF; cdr3_nt: TGCGCCAGCAGCTTGGGCGGGGGCCTGGACACTGAAGCTTTCTTT
j_call: TRBJ1-4; d_call: NA; v_call: TRBV5-1; clone_size: NA; cdr3_aa: CASSFQQNEKLFF; cdr3_nt: TGCGCCAGCAGCTTCCAGCAGAATGAAAAACTGTTTTTT
j_call: TRBJ1-5; d_call: NA; v_call: TRBV19; clone_size: NA; cdr3_aa: CASSSSGTYSNQPQHF; cdr3_nt: TGTGCCAGTAGTAGCTCCGGGACATACAGCAATCAGCCCCAGCATTTT
j_call: TRBJ1-5; d_call: TRBD1; v_call: TRBV6-5; clone_size: NA; cdr3_aa: CASTVRDRGNQPQHF; cdr3_nt: TGTGCCAGCACTGTTCGAGACAGGGGAAATCAGCCCCAGCATTTT
j_call: TRBJ1-4; d_call: NA; v_call: TRBV5-1; clone_size: NA; cdr3_aa: CASSLGTPRNEKLFF; cdr3_nt: TGCGCCAGCAGCTTGGGTACCCCGAGAAATGAAAAACTGTTTTTT
j_call: TRBJ1-2; d_call: NA; v_call: TRBV19; clone_size: NA; cdr3_aa: CASSGTQGHGYTF; cdr3_nt: TGTGCCAGTAGTGGGACCCAGGGCCATGGCTACACCTTC
j_call: TRBJ2-1; d_call: TRBD1; v_call: TRBV5-4; clone_size: NA; cdr3_aa: CAVLGTVYNEQFF; cdr3_nt: TGTGCCGTGCTCGGGACAGTCTACAATGAGCAGTTCTTC